This T cell receptor beta chain appears in the sequencing data of a study of blood T cell repertoires in COVID-19. As for the study in general: COVID-19 samples from acute and convalescent phases originated in the United States, Italy and Spain.

Trimming took 3 bases from V and 1 from J; bases not matched to a gene: 2. The CDR3 contains 14 residues. The germline CDR1 and CDR2 sequences are MDHEN and SYDVKM. Sequencing was performed with immunoSEQ multiplex PCR; in TCRdb, only in-frame clones are kept and a portion is missing. The profile covers about 100,000 clones, with around four fifths appearing a single time and around 30% taken by the ten largest. This clonotype was obtained from a man aged 65 to 79 with active or convalescent COVID-19. The sequenced sample consisted of peripheral blood. The gene calls are TRBV28 and TRBJ1-1; 7 bases align to TRBD1. The DNA of the CDR3 is TGTGCCAGCAGTTTTAGGGGGCGGAACACTGAAGCTTTCTTT. Translated, it gives CASSFRGRNTEAFF.